The present T cell receptor beta chain was sequenced within a study of human T cells and chemical hapten exposure. Findings and caveats of the study: TCRs above 1 in 1000 frequency stayed constant with DPC sensitization.

Total RNA was isolated from unfractionated whole blood. The library tagged individual cDNA molecules with unique molecular identifiers. Per the study methods: Sequenced samples showed a median of around 100,000 TCRs each, with counts running from around 24,000 to 710,000. Using its own MiXCR run on the 5' RACE reads, TCRdb lists one record per CDR3 protein. V and J calls and clone size were set by TCRdb, not the authors. The repertoire holds 130,000 or so distinct CDR3 sequences, with roughly 4.1% as singletons. Deletions cut 5 bases from V and 4 bases from J, with 8 bases between. The CDR3 has 13 residues. Germline CDR1 reads MNHEY; CDR2 reads SMNVEV (reference sequence). This clonotype has a count of ten or more. Its cognate antigen is unknown.

The rearrangement links TRBV27 to TRBJ1-4; tentatively, D is TRBD1 (5 bases). This receptor was identified in a female donor in good health. CDR3 sequence: CASSPQGNEKLFF. CDR3 in DNA: TGTGCCAGCAGTCCCCAGGGTAATGAAAAACTGTTTTTT.